This T cell receptor beta chain was observed in a study of a mutant IDH1 vaccine in newly diagnosed glioma. Time point: baseline, week 1 (first vaccination visit). Treatment of the sample: pre-vaccination baseline after standard-of-care therapy. Some clones are missing from TCRdb's copy, which holds only in-frame ones; the method was immunoSEQ multiplex PCR. The top ten hold under 0.65% of the sample, which has 75,000 to 100,000 clones, about 90% seen once. V was trimmed by 2 bases and J by 4 bases, leaving 11 bases between them. This CDR3 is 14 amino acids long. Germline lookup yields CDR1 SGHAT and CDR2 FQNNGV.

The source material was PBMCs, sampled from a glioma patient treated with radiotherapy, temozolomide or both. The clonotype originates from a woman in her forties or fifties with glioma. This rearrangement joins TRBV11-2 to TRBJ1-2; TRBD1 might be the D (6 bases). CDR3 sequence: CASSLFRGGYGYTF. The CDR3 DNA reads as TGTGCCAGCAGCTTATTTCGAGGGGGCTATGGCTACACCTTC.